One and the same sample provided the 10 T cell receptor beta chains below, sequenced in a study of vaccination and CD4 T cells after COVID-19. The treatment: roughly 10-day PBMC culture with coronavirus spike peptide pools or control peptides (ViraFEST assay). Cultured CD4+ T cell DNA was sequenced using the Oncomine TCR Beta short-read assay. TCRdb reprocessed the PCR reads via MiXCR and lists one record per CDR3 protein. The sample has roughly 11,000 distinct CDR3 sequences, about 41% seen once. Their antigen targets remain unknown. The sample in question was cultured CD4+ T cells from blood, obtained after SARS-CoV-2 vaccination. All receptors derive from a human donor with COVID-19.

This chain links TRBV4-1 with TRBJ2-7; the D is unclear. Trimming cost V 2 bases and J 0 bases, with 11 bases left between them. The CDR3 length is 15 residues. Germline V gene sequence: CDR1 MGHRA, CDR2 YSYEKL. In DNA, the CDR3 is TGCGCCAGCAGCCAATCCCCCTCATTCTCCTACGAGCAGTACTTC. This encodes CASSQSPSFSYEQYF.

The sample holds a few counts of this clonotype. The chain is built from TRBV5-4 and TRBJ1-2, with 8 bases fitting TRBD1. The junction had 3 bases not matched to a gene; V was cut back by 5 bases and J by 3 bases. This CDR3 comprises 13 residues. The V gene's germline CDR1 is SGHNT and CDR2 YYREEE (reference sequence). CDR3 sequence (DNA): TGTGCCAGCAGGCTACAGGGGGACTATGGCTACACCTTC. Its translation: CASRLQGDYGYTF.

J is TRBJ2-2 and V is TRBV6-1; possibly TRBD1 or TRBD2 for D (6 bases each). This CDR3 region has 14 residues. Germline CDR1 reads MNHNS; CDR2 reads SASEGT. Trimming took 7 bases from V and 4 from J, leaving 13 bases between them. CDR3 coding DNA: TGTGCCAGCACGGGGGCACGTCGCACCGGGGAGCTGTTTTTT. Its protein product is CASTGARRTGELFF.

The chain is built from TRBV20-1 and TRBJ2-7, with D perhaps matching TRBD1 or TRBD2 (5 bases each). CDR3 length: 14 residues. V gave up 6 bases and J gave up 0 bases, with 15 bases separating them. Germline V gene sequence: CDR1 DFQATT, CDR2 SNEGSKA (reference sequence). The CDR3 protein is CSADTAGISYEQYF. As DNA, the CDR3 is TGCAGTGCGGACACGGCCGGGATCTCCTACGAGCAGTACTTC.

This clonotype was counted between two and nine times. The rearrangement joins TRBV5-1 to TRBJ1-6; D not resolved. CDR1 SGHRS and CDR2 YFSETQ come from the germline V gene. The CDR3 runs to 14 residues. V shed 4 bases and J shed 6 bases, with 11 bases lying between them. In DNA, the CDR3 is TGCGCCAGCAGCGTGGACGGGAGTAATTCACCCCTCCACTTT. Amino acid sequence: CASSVDGSNSPLHF.

The chain recombines TRBV5-8 with TRBJ1-5, with 12 bases matching TRBD1. Germline-derived CDR1 and CDR2 are SGHTS and YDEGEE. J lost 3 bases, V lost 5 bases, and 3 bases had no gene match. CDR3 length: 15 residues. The CDR3, as DNA: TGTGCCAGCAGGGGGACAGGGGGCACCAATCAGCCCCAGCATTTT. Its translation is CASRGTGGTNQPQHF.

This clonotype showed up just a few times. The chain couples TRBV20-1 to TRBJ1-3; D is perhaps TRBD1 (5 bases). V was pared by 3 bases and J by 0 bases, with 9 bases between. This CDR3 has 14 amino acids. CDR1 is DFQATT and CDR2 is SNEGSKA in the germline V gene (reference sequence). The CDR3 loop is CSASPQGSGNTIYF. DNA for the CDR3: TGCAGTGCTAGTCCTCAGGGCTCTGGAAACACCATATATTTT.

V is TRBV6-5 and J is TRBJ2-7; D perhaps matches TRBD1 (5 bases). V was pared by 2 bases and J by 0 bases, with 8 bases between. The CDR3 runs to 14 residues. CDR1 is MNHEY and CDR2 is SVGAGI in the germline V gene. Here the CDR3 reads CASSYSQGSYEQYF. CDR3 in DNA: TGTGCCAGCAGTTACAGTCAGGGCTCCTACGAGCAGTACTTC.

This clonotype turned up a few times. The chain joins TRBV18 to TRBJ2-3; 9 bases fit TRBD1. CDR3 length equals 16 residues. CDR1 and CDR2 from the germline V gene are KGHSH and LQKENI. J gave up 1 base and V 4 bases, and 6 bases lay outside the gene matches. The CDR3 DNA is TGTGCCAGCTCACAAGGACAGGGGCTGGGCACAGATACGCAGTATTTT. Translated: CASSQGQGLGTDTQYF. Combining the CDR3 with reference TRBV18 and TRBJ2-3 gives the whole variable domain NAGVMQNPRHLVRRRGQEARLRCSPMKGHSHVYWYRQLPEEGLKFMVYLQKENIIDESGMPKERFSAEFPKEGPSILRIQQVVRGDSAAYFCASSQGQGLGTDTQYFGPGTRLTVL.

Notes on this clonotype: The junction and the germline gene differ at one end; a read error may be behind it. This chain links TRBV7-7 with TRBJ2-5; either TRBD1 or TRBD2 may supply D (5 bases each). The CDR3 consists of 15 residues. Germline V gene lookup returns CDR1 SSHAT and CDR2 FNYEAQ (reference sequence). This CDR3 is CASSLALSQGETQYF. The CDR3 coding sequence is TGTGCTAGCAGCTTAGCGCTCAGCCAGGGAGAGACCCAGTACTTC.